This T cell receptor (beta chain) was captured by sequencing in a study of tumour-infiltrating T cells in Burkitt lymphoma. Study-wide context: Survival, overall and progression-free, tracked with productive clonality.

V lost 11 bases, J lost 6 bases, and 17 bases lay in between. Germline CDR1 SEHNR, CDR2 FQNEAQ (reference sequence). This CDR3 contains 13 residues. Profiling relied on immunoSEQ multiplex PCR, and the TCRdb table lists in-frame clones only, not all of them. Of about 14,000 clones listed, around 75% are singletons. The source material was tumor tissue. The receptor comes from a human donor with diffuse large B-cell lymphoma. The chain joins TRBV7-9 to TRBJ1-3; D is perhaps TRBD1 (6 bases). In nucleotides, the CDR3 is TGTGCCTGGGCTGGGCAGGGGATAAACACCATATATTTT. It specifies CAWAGQGINTIYF.